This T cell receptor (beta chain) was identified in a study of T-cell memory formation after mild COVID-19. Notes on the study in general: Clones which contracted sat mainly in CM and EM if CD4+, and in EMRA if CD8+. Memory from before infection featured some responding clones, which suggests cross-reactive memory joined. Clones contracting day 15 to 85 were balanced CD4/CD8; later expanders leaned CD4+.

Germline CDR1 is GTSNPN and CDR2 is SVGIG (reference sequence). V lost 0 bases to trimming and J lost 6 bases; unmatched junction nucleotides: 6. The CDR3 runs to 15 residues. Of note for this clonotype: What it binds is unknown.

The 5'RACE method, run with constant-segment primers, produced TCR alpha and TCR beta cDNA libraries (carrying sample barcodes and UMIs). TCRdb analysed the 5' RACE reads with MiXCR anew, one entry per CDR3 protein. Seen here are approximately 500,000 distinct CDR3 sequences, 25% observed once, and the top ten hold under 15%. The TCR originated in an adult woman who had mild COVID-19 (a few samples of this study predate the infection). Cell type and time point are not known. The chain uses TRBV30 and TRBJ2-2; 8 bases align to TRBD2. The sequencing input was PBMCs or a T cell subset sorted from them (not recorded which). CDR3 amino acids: CAWSVQAGGSGELFF. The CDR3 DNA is TGTGCCTGGAGTGTACAGGCGGGAGGTTCCGGGGAGCTGTTTTTT.